The 5 T cell receptor beta chains below were found in one sample sequenced in a study of T cell responses to AZD1222 COVID-19 vaccine. The assay was immunoSEQ multiplex PCR, and TCRdb's table has in-frame clones only and misses some. The sample lists roughly 80,000 clones, about 88% occurring once. The sequenced sample was peripheral blood, obtained on day 0 of AZD1222 vaccination. The receptors were sampled from an adult in good health.

This chain joins TRBV7-9 and TRBJ2-7; possibly TRBD1 for D (6 bases). V lost 1 base and J lost 3, with 7 bases in between. CDR3 length equals 13 residues. CDR1 is SEHNR, CDR2 FQNEAQ, per germline (reference sequence). This CDR3 reads CASSLGTVYEQYF. The CDR3 nucleotides are TGTGCCAGCAGCTTAGGGACAGTCTACGAGCAGTACTTC.

This clone was seen a handful of times. In nucleotides, the CDR3 is TGTGCCAGCAGCTTTGGCGTAAATGAGCAGTTCTTC. Translation: CASSFGVNEQFF. This sequence joins TRBV7-2 and TRBJ2-1, with D unclear. V lost 3 bases and J lost 7, with 7 bases in between. CDR1 and CDR2 (germline): SGHTA, FQGNSA. The CDR3 is 12 residues long.

This chain links TRBV6-5 with TRBJ1-5; no reliable D call. This CDR3 contains 14 residues. The V end lost 6 bases, the J end lost 3 bases, and 12 bases lay between the germline ends. Per germline, CDR1 MNHEY and CDR2 SVGAGI. CDR3 nucleotide sequence: TGTGCCAGCAGAATGGGTAGGGACAATCAGCCCCAGCATTTT. It specifies CASRMGRDNQPQHF.

The chain is built from TRBV29-1 and TRBJ2-5; 7 bases match TRBD1. The CDR3 is 12 amino acids. The germline gives CDR1 SQVTM, CDR2 ANQGSEA. With V trimmed by 6 bases and J by 5 bases, 6 bases remained unmatched. The DNA for the CDR3 is TGCAGCGTGACGGACAGGCTGGAGACCCAGTACTTC. It specifies CSVTDRLETQYF.

This clone is labeled medium-sized. The chain couples TRBV7-3 to TRBJ2-7; 11 nucleotides align to TRBD1. Germline CDR1 SGHTA, CDR2 FQGTGA. The CDR3 is 16 residues long. The junction had 5 bases not matched to a gene; V was cut back by 2 bases and J by 2 bases. The CDR3: CASSLEGTGGTYEQYF. The CDR3 bases are TGTGCCAGCAGCTTAGAAGGGACAGGGGGTACCTACGAGCAGTACTTC. Full variable domain (remainder filled in from reference TRBV7-3 and TRBJ2-7): GAGVSQTPSNKVTEKGKYVELRCDPISGHTALYWYRQSLGQGPEFLIYFQGTGAADDSGLPNDRFFAVRPEGSVSTLKIQRTERGDSAVYLCASSLEGTGGTYEQYFGPGTRLTVT.